Listed below are T cell receptor beta chains from one sample, sequenced in a study of cytomegalovirus exposure and HLA in healthy donors. Profiling relied on immunoSEQ multiplex PCR, and the TCRdb table lists in-frame clones only, not all of them. Seen here are some 200,000 clones, about 79% observed once, and the top ten hold 1.5% to 2%. The sample was PBMCs. The origin of the receptors is a man aged 18-30 years in good health and CMV-seronegative. The CDR3 runs from the conserved cysteine through the conserved F or W. A D gene is named only where the DNA matches it firmly. Rows may omit the clone size; those that give it use once, few, many or a size class.

v_call	clone_size	j_call	d_call	cdr3_nt	cdr3_aa
TRBV11-1	-	TRBJ2-2	-	TGTGCCAGCAGCTTATTTAGGGGGAACACCGGGGAGCTGTTTTTT	CASSLFRGNTGELFF
TRBV27	-	TRBJ1-5	-	TGTGCCAGCAGTTCGCGCCTGGACTGGGGGCGATCGAGCAATCAGCCCCAGCATTTT	CASSSRLDWGRSSNQPQHF
TRBV7-2	-	TRBJ1-3	-	TGTGCCTGCCGACGGGAGGCTGGAAACACCATATATTTT	CACRREAGNTIYF
TRBV18	once	TRBJ1-5	-	TGTGCCAGCTCACCACCGATCGGAGGGCTCGGAAGCAATCAGCCCCAGCATTTT	CASSPPIGGLGSNQPQHF
TRBV4-3	few	TRBJ2-5	TRBD2	TGCGCCAGCAGCCAAGATGCTGGTAGCGGGGGCTATGAGCAGTACTTC	CASSQDAGSGGYEQYF
TRBV30	-	TRBJ2-3	TRBD2	TGTGCCTGGAGTGGATCTCGGACTAGCGGGGGGGCAAATACGCAGTATTTT	CAWSGSRTSGGANTQYF
TRBV11-2	-	TRBJ2-1	-	TGTGCCAGCAGCTCCCAGGTGAATGAGCAGTTCTTC	CASSSQVNEQFF
TRBV30	-	TRBJ2-4	-	TGTGCCTGGAGAGCGGACGCCAAAAACATTCAGTACTTC	CAWRADAKNIQYF
TRBV9	-	TRBJ2-7	-	TGTGCCAGCAGCCCCCCGGGCGAGCAGTACTTC	CASSPPGEQYF
TRBV5-1	few	TRBJ1-4	TRBD1	TGCGCCAGCGCTGACAGGGCGGGGGGAAAACTGTTTTTT	CASADRAGGKLFF
TRBV15	once	TRBJ2-2	-	TGTGCCACCAGCACCTCCTCCCCAGCGAACACCGGGGAGCTGTTTTTT	CATSTSSPANTGELFF